This T cell receptor beta chain was documented in a study of human T cells and chemical hapten exposure. Across the whole study: Sensitizing treatment utilized 2% DPC over a roughly 2 cm by roughly 2 cm portion of upper inner arm skin. Patients, predominantly female, presented with alopecia areata, totalis or universalis.

Time point denoted: patch test 3, about 24 weeks after DPC sensitization. Regarding treatment: therapeutic diphenylcyclopropenone sensitization with weekly scalp DPC. Via MiXCR, TCRdb re-called the RACE reads, giving one row per CDR3 protein. The sample yields 82,000 or so distinct CDR3 sequences, 13% seen once. This CDR3 has 13 amino acids. Trimming stripped 3 bases from V and 7 bases from J, with 11 bases between. The germline gives CDR1 SGHNT, CDR2 YYREEE (reference sequence). This clonotype appeared a few times. Its cognate antigen is unknown. Study-wide findings and caveats: Following DPC sensitization, TCRs present above 1 in 1000 frequency showed no change.

The sequence was obtained from a woman aged 45-65 years with alopecia areata. Some clones in this sample may be carry-over from other donors' samples. The genes are TRBV5-4 and TRBJ2-1; a weak D match, TRBD1 (5 bases). Sample: whole blood, taken in connection with sensitization to the hapten diphenylcyclopropenone (DPC). DNA of the CDR3: TGTGCCAGCAGCTATGATCCAGGGAATGAGCAGTTCTTC. Amino acid sequence: CASSYDPGNEQFF.